This TCR beta chain was sequenced for a study of T cell changes during pregnancy in multiple sclerosis. Libraries were prepared by immunoSEQ multiplex PCR; TCRdb keeps only in-frame clonotypes and omits some of them. The repertoire holds more than 85,000 clones, with 94% as singletons. This TCR was sampled from a female donor in good health, enrolled as a control in a pregnancy study. Material: peripheral blood, obtained after pregnancy.

DNA of the CDR3: TGTGCCAGCAGCTTACGACGAGGGGGCCGGCAGCCCCAGCATTTT. This translates into CASSLRRGGRQPQHF. The J gene is TRBJ1-5, the V gene TRBV7-8; 7 bases are shared with TRBD1. CDR3 length equals 15 residues. The ends lost 2 bases at V and 7 bases at J; junction bases unmatched: 8. Germline-derived CDR1 and CDR2 are SGHVS and FQNEAQ. Drawing the rest from reference TRBV7-8 and TRBJ1-5, the complete variable domain is GAGVSQSPRYKVAKRGQDVALRCDPISGHVSLFWYQQALGQGPEFLTYFQNEAQLDKSGLPSDRFFAERPEGSVSTLKIQRTQQEDSAVYLCASSLRRGGRQPQHFGDGTRLSIL.